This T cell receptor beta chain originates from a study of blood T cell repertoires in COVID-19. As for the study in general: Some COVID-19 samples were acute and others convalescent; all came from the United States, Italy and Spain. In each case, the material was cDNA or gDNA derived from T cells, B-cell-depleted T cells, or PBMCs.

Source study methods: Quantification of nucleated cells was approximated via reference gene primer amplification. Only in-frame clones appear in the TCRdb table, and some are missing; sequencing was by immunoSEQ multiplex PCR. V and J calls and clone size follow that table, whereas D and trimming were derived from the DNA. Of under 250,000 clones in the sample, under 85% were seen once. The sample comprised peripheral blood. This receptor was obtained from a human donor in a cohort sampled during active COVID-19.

The CDR3, as DNA: TGTGCCAGCAGCTTATCGACAGGGAGGGAGACCCAGTACTTC. Translation: CASSLSTGRETQYF. The J gene is TRBJ2-5, the V gene TRBV11-2; perhaps TRBD1 as D (7 bases). Germline values: CDR1 SGHAT, CDR2 FQNNGV. CDR3 length: 14 amino acids. The V end was cut by 2 bases, the J end by 5 bases, with 12 bases between. The whole variable domain, remainder taken from reference TRBV11-2 and TRBJ2-5, is EAGVAQSPRYKIIEKRQSVAFWCNPISGHATLYWYQQILGQGPKLLIQFQNNGVVDDSQLPKDRFSAERLKGVDSTLKIQPAKLEDSAVYLCASSLSTGRETQYFGPGTRLLVL.